These T cell receptor beta chains were read from a single sample in a study of T cell repertoires in cytomegalovirus infection. Each CDR3 protein gets one entry after TCRdb re-called the reads with MiXCR. Of roughly 500,000 distinct CDR3 sequences listed, 15% to 20% are singletons. Sequencing was done on a sample of CD8+ T cells from PBMCs. The receptor source for this set is a human donor in good health (CMV status not recorded). Some clones in this sample may be carry-over from other donors' samples. Both conserved end residues are trimmed from each CDR3. Clone size, where shown, is once, few, many, or a class for clones that have expanded.

CDR3 protein | V gene | clone size | J gene
ASSLEAVRGEQY | TRBV7-8 | many | TRBJ2-7
ASSSSLFFGATNEKLF | TRBV7-8 | many | TRBJ1-4
ASSLVVLSYEQY | TRBV28 | many | TRBJ2-7
ASSQTIGRTSADNEQF | TRBV4-1 | - | TRBJ2-1
ASSVQGPSYEQY | TRBV5-1 | many | TRBJ2-7
ASGSGTEETQY | TRBV12-5 | few | TRBJ2-5
ASRPWSSGNTIY | TRBV11-2 | many | TRBJ1-3
ASSLALDPRALSYEQY | TRBV7-2 | many | TRBJ2-7
ASSPPAYSNQPQH | TRBV18 | - | TRBJ1-5
AISDDGYT | TRBV10-3 | few | TRBJ1-2
ASSPGSGSYEQY | TRBV18 | - | TRBJ2-7
ASRGLPEAYEQY | TRBV6-1 | many | TRBJ2-7